The clone carrying this T cell receptor (beta chain) was recorded many times. Its specificity is unknown. These data come from a study of regulatory T cells in long-lasting Graves disease. Overall study results and limits: Sample size was small, which may have lowered accuracy. Newly diagnosed disease favored TRBV20-1 and TRBJ2-1 over persistent disease.

Time point here: persistent/refractory GD, antithyroid drugs over 5 years with positive TRAb. Extracted PBMC RNA gave rise to the TCR library. Arm-PCR with iRepertoire HTBI primers amplified the CDR3 regions for these TCR beta libraries. TCRdb re-called the multiplex PCR reads through MiXCR, storing one row per CDR3 protein. Among 600,000 to 800,000 distinct CDR3 sequences, around 30% were seen once, and the ten largest hold about 42%. Germline V lookup: CDR1 SGHAT, CDR2 FQNNGV. The ends were cut back, 2 bases at V and 0 bases at J, with 8 bases in the middle. CDR3 length equals 16 residues. This clonotype originated in a female donor with Graves disease. The source material was peripheral blood mononuclear cells (PBMCs), sampled when the disease was refractory, from a patient treated with antithyroid drugs. The chain carries TRBV11-2 and TRBJ1-6; no firm D call. This CDR3 reads CASSLTSTSYNSPLHF. CDR3 DNA sequence: TGTGCCAGCAGCTTAACCTCGACCTCCTATAATTCACCCCTCCACTTT.